This TCR beta chain originates from a study of T-cell reconstitution after alpha-beta-depleted transplantation in children. Findings of the study overall: Several hundred expanded graft clones reportedly were the source of alpha-beta T cells about two months after transplant. At one year after transplant, newly produced T cells mostly accounted for T-cell counts and diversity.

This clonotype was seen a few times. Its cognate antigen is unknown. Trimming cost V 3 bases and J 6 bases; bases outside gene matches: 16. Germline CDR1 is MDHEN and CDR2 is SYDVKM. The CDR3 sequence is 19 residues long. Unique molecular identifiers were incorporated into the prepared TCRbeta library. TCRdb re-called the PCR reads through MiXCR, storing one row per CDR3 protein. The sample lists a few hundred thousand distinct CDR3 sequences; 20% to 30% were seen once. The source of this sequence is a female patient between 2 and 15 years old who had a stem cell transplant for congenital amegakaryocytic thrombocytopenia, so the T cells may come from the graft donor. This specimen was PBMCs, mostly from graft donor cells, taken 360 days after TCRalphabeta/CD19-depleted stem cell transplant. The gene calls are TRBV28 and TRBJ2-1; 11 nucleotides match TRBD2. CDR3 region: CASSLQGYGTSGSGNEQFF. The CDR3 DNA reads as TGTGCCAGCAGTTTGCAGGGGTATGGTACTAGCGGGAGCGGCAATGAGCAGTTCTTC.